Listed here are 8 T cell receptor beta chains from one sample, sequenced in a study of T cells in Graves' hyperthyroidism and ophthalmopathy. Template material for amplifying TCR beta CDR3 regions consisted of RNA transcripts. Primed by the HTBI set, a first-round RT-PCR was run on the TCR CDR3. TCRdb ran MiXCR on the multiplex PCR reads and lists one entry per CDR3 protein. The sample lists some 650,000 distinct CDR3 sequences; roughly 15% were seen once. The sample comprised blood. Receptor source: a woman between 40 and 55 years old with Graves' ophthalmopathy.

The chain is built from TRBV28 and TRBJ2-1, with 8 bases fitting TRBD2. Trimming cost V 6 bases and J 1 base; bases outside gene matches: 8. Germline V gene sequence: CDR1 MDHEN, CDR2 SYDVKM. CDR3 length: 16 amino acids. CDR3 amino acids: CASRTPGLVSYNEQFF. The CDR3 DNA follows: TGTGCCAGCAGGACCCCGGGACTAGTTTCCTACAATGAGCAGTTCTTC.

In this sample, this clonotype turned up many times. This chain uses TRBV19 with TRBJ1-1; D unclear. Looked up from germline, CDR1 is LNHDA and CDR2 is SQIVND (reference sequence). The V gene lost 2 bases and the J gene lost 3 bases, with 13 bases spanning the gap. CDR3 length: 15 amino acids. CDR3 sequence: CASSILGTRYTEAFF. CDR3 nucleotides: TGTGCCAGTAGTATATTGGGAACTCGATACACTGAAGCTTTCTTT. The variable domain in full, with the rest retrieved from reference TRBV19 and TRBJ1-1, is DGGITQSPKYLFRKEGQNVTLSCEQNLNHDAMYWYRQDPGQGLRLIYYSQIVNDFQKGDIAEGYSVSREKKESFPLTVTSAQKNPTAFYLCASSILGTRYTEAFFGQGTRLTVV.

This clonotype was detected many times. The chain combines TRBV20-1 with TRBJ2-5; D possibly corresponds to TRBD1 (5 bases). Looked up from germline, CDR1 is DFQATT and CDR2 is SNEGSKA (reference sequence). V gave up 4 bases and J gave up 4 bases, with 13 bases separating them. The CDR3 contains 13 residues. As DNA, the CDR3 is TGCAGTGCTAAGGCGGAACAGGTAGAGACCCAGTACTTC. Protein sequence: CSAKAEQVETQYF.

V and J are TRBV3-1 and TRBJ2-6; D is unresolved. Per germline, CDR1 LGHDT and CDR2 YNNKEL (reference sequence). The length of the CDR3 is 16 residues. Trimming pared 8 bases from V and 4 bases from J, leaving 18 bases between. CDR3 amino acids: CASAPWFGSGANVLTF. The DNA of the CDR3 is TGTGCCAGCGCCCCCTGGTTTGGGTCGGGGGCCAACGTCCTGACTTTC.

This clonotype was seen only a few times. A read error is possible here, since a much larger clone lies one base away. This chain joins TRBV30 and TRBJ2-3; a possible D gene is TRBD1 (6 bases). V lost 3 bases to trimming and J lost 2 bases, with 9 bases between them. CDR1 is GTSNPN and CDR2 is SVGIG in the germline V gene (reference sequence). The CDR3 is made up of 13 amino acids. The CDR3 protein is CAWRGGNTDTQYF. The CDR3 DNA sequence: TGTGCCTGGAGAGGGGGTAACACAGATACGCAGTATTTT.

The V gene is TRBV4-1, the J gene TRBJ2-3, with D unresolved. V lost 0 bases and J 8 bases, leaving 12 bases between the germline ends. Germline V gene sequence: CDR1 MGHRA, CDR2 YSYEKL. This CDR3 has 14 residues. CDR3 amino acids: CASSQDNARLTQYF. CDR3 nucleotide sequence: TGCGCCAGCAGCCAAGATAACGCGCGGCTTACGCAGTATTTT.

The sample holds many counts of this clonotype. J is TRBJ2-7 and V is TRBV6-2 or TRBV6-3, with 7 bases matching TRBD1. Germline trimming cut 5 bases from V and 2 bases from J; bases unmatched to any gene: 3. CDR3 length equals 13 residues. The germline V gene has CDR1 MNHEY and CDR2 SVGEGT. Here the CDR3 reads CASSQGEAYEQYF. The CDR3, as DNA: TGTGCCAGCAGTCAGGGGGAAGCCTACGAGCAGTACTTC.

The chain employs TRBV10-3 and TRBJ2-1, with 7 bases lining up with TRBD2. Germline-derived CDR1 and CDR2 are ENHRY and SYGVKD. Losses at the gene ends were 4 bases for V and 7 bases for J; bases not matched to a gene: 13. The CDR3 has 16 residues. The CDR3 DNA is TGTGCCATCAGTGCAGGGATAGGGGCGGGAGATAATGAGCAGTTCTTC. Its protein is CAISAGIGAGDNEQFF.